One sample yielded the 2 T cell receptor beta chains listed below, sequenced in a study of blood T cell repertoires in COVID-19. Repertoires were generated with immunoSEQ multiplex PCR, while TCRdb's copy carries only in-frame clones and drops some. The data contain 140,000 to 150,000 clones, about 87% of them singletons. Sequences were obtained from peripheral blood. These receptor sequences come from a woman aged 45-59 years with active or convalescent COVID-19.

The chain joins TRBV7-2 to TRBJ2-3; 7 positions agree with TRBD2. Germline loops: CDR1 SGHTA, CDR2 FQGNSA. The CDR3 is 17 residues long. With 1 base clipped from V and 4 bases from J, the junction kept 11 bases outside the gene matches. The CDR3 region has the DNA TGTGCCAGCAGCTTAGTCCGGGCGGGAGTCGGTCCAGATACGCAGTATTTT. Amino acids: CASSLVRAGVGPDTQYF.

The chain couples TRBV7-2 to TRBJ2-2, with 13 positions matching TRBD2. J lost 7 bases, V lost 5 bases, and 4 bases had no gene match. CDR3 length: 15 amino acids. Germline CDR1 SGHTA, CDR2 FQGNSA. The CDR3 sequence: CASSEGTSGIGELFF. The CDR3 region has the DNA TGTGCCAGCAGCGAGGGGACTAGCGGGATCGGGGAGCTGTTTTTT.